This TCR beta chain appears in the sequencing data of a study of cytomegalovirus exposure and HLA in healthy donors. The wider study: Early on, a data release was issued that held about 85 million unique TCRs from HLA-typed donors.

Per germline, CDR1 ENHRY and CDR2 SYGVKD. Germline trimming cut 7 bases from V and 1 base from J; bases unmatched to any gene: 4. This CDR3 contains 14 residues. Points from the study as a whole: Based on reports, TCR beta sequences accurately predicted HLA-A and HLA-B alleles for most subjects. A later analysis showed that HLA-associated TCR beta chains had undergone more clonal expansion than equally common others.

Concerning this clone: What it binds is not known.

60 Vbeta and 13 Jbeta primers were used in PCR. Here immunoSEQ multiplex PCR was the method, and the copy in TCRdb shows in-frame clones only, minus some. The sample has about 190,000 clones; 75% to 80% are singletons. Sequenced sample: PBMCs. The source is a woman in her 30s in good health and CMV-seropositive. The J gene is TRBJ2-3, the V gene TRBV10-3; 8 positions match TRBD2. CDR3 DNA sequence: TGTGCCATCAAGGCACTAGCGGGCACAGATACGCAGTATTTT. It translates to CAIKALAGTDTQYF.